These T cell receptor beta chains were read from a single sample in a study of T-cell reconstitution after alpha-beta-depleted transplantation in children. TCRdb fed the PCR reads into MiXCR, producing one record per CDR3 protein. This repertoire shows 440,000 or so distinct CDR3 sequences, 43% found once; its top ten account for roughly 27%. Sequences were derived from PBMCs, sampled before TCRalphabeta/CD19-depleted stem cell transplant. The receptors stem from a girl aged 2 to 9 with aplastic anemia, due to receive a stem cell transplant. The CDR3 runs from the conserved cysteine through the conserved F or W. D genes are given only for firm matches. For some rows the clone size is stated as once, few or many, or as a class when expanded; others skip it.

NA,TRBV5-1,TRBJ2-1,NA,TGCGCCAGCAGCTTGGAGGGGGACATGGGGAATGAGCAGTTCTTC,CASSLEGDMGNEQFF
NA,TRBV20-1,TRBJ1-4,NA,TGCAGTGCTAGAGGCAGGCGTGCAACTAATGAAAAACTGTTTTTT,CSARGRRATNEKLFF
many,TRBV7-2,TRBJ1-5,TRBD1,TGTGCCAGCAGCTACCACCAGGGGGACAATCAGCCCCAGCATTTT,CASSYHQGDNQPQHF
NA,TRBV7-2,TRBJ1-1,NA,TGTGCCAGCAGACGGGACATCATGAACACTGAAGCTTTCTTT,CASRRDIMNTEAFF
few,TRBV20-1,TRBJ2-3,NA,TGCAGTGCTAGAGTAGCGCTCAGCACAGATACGCAGTATTTT,CSARVALSTDTQYF
NA,TRBV2,TRBJ1-5,NA,TGTGCCAGCAGCGGACGCACGGGCGCGCCCAATCAGCCCCAGCATTTT,CASSGRTGAPNQPQHF
NA,TRBV4-2,TRBJ1-2,NA,TGTGCCAGCAGCCAACTTATTACCCCAGGGGAGTATGGCTACACCTTC,CASSQLITPGEYGYTF
many,TRBV29-1,TRBJ2-2,NA,TGCAGCGTTGACCGGACGGGGAACACCGGGGAGCTGTTTTTT,CSVDRTGNTGELFF
NA,TRBV5-6,TRBJ2-3,TRBD2,TGTGCCAGCAGCTCACGACTAGCCCGGAGCACAGATACGCAGTATTTT,CASSSRLARSTDTQYF
NA,TRBV27,TRBJ1-2,TRBD1,TGTGCCAGCAGTTATTCGACAGGGTCGAGCTATGGCTACACCTTC,CASSYSTGSSYGYTF
NA,TRBV15,TRBJ2-3,NA,TGTGCCACCAGCAGAGTCAGGGATAGCGGATCCACAGATACGCAGTATTTT,CATSRVRDSGSTDTQYF
once,TRBV19,TRBJ2-7,NA,TGTGCCAGTAGTATAGAGCCTGGGGCCTACGAGCAGTACTTC,CASSIEPGAYEQYF
few,TRBV20-1,TRBJ2-1,TRBD2,TGCAGTGCTAGAGCTCGGGGAGAGCGGGGCTTTTACAATGAGCAGTTCTTC,CSARARGERGFYNEQFF
NA,TRBV20-1,TRBJ2-1,TRBD1,TGCAGTGCTGACGGACAGGGACCTTCCCCTTTC,CSADGQGPSPF
NA,TRBV20-1,TRBJ2-3,TRBD2,TGCAGTGCTGGCCTTAGCGGGTTCACAGATACGCAGTATTTT,CSAGLSGFTDTQYF
many,TRBV9,TRBJ2-5,NA,TGTGCCAGCAGCAGACTCGGCCTGGAGCGCGGGGAGACCCAGTACTTC,CASSRLGLERGETQYF
many,TRBV20-1,TRBJ1-2,NA,TGCAGTGCTAGTAGGGGGGCGCGAGGCTACACCTTC,CSASRGARGYTF
NA,TRBV7-2,TRBJ2-3,TRBD2,TGTGCCAGCAGCCCAAGGACTAGCGGGGGGGGTACAGATACGCAGTATTTT,CASSPRTSGGGTDTQYF
many,TRBV12-3/TRBV12-4,TRBJ1-5,NA,TGTGCCAGCCGAAACAGGACTAATAGCAATCAGCCCCAGCATTTT,CASRNRTNSNQPQHF
large,TRBV27,TRBJ2-2,NA,TGTGCCAGCAGCTGGACAGTCTCGAACACCGGGGAGCTGTTTTTT,CASSWTVSNTGELFF
NA,TRBV10-3,TRBJ1-2,NA,TGTGCCATCAGTGAGTGGAGGGATGGCTATGGCTACACCTTC,CAISEWRDGYGYTF
NA,TRBV18,TRBJ1-1,TRBD1,TGTGCCAGCTCACCAAACTCCCCCAGACAGGGTCCTGAAGCTTTCTTT,CASSPNSPRQGPEAFF
many,TRBV12-3/TRBV12-4,TRBJ2-5,NA,TGTGCCAGCACATGGGACGGGCGAGAGACCCAGTACTTC,CASTWDGRETQYF
once,TRBV28,TRBJ1-4,NA,TGTGCCAGCAGTTTCGTCGACCTCGGGGCCCGTAATGAAAAACTGTTTTTT,CASSFVDLGARNEKLFF
once,TRBV28,TRBJ2-1,NA,TGTGCCAGCAGTGGAGGAGGAGACTCCTACAATGAGCAGTTCTTC,CASSGGGDSYNEQFF
NA,TRBV29-1,TRBJ1-1,NA,TGCAGCGTCCTACGGGGGGCTGAAGCTTTCTTT,CSVLRGAEAFF
many,TRBV29-1,TRBJ2-1,NA,TGCAGCGTTGAAAGGGGGAGGGATGAGCAGTTCTTC,CSVERGRDEQFF
NA,TRBV21-1,TRBJ2-3,NA,TGTGCCAGCAGCAAAAAAGCGGGAGGAGAGACAGATACGCAGTATTTT,CASSKKAGGETDTQYF
NA,TRBV5-1,TRBJ2-7,NA,TGCGCCAGCAGCTTTTTAGGGGGTTCTAACGAGCAGTACTTC,CASSFLGGSNEQYF
NA,TRBV29-1,TRBJ2-1,TRBD2,TGCAGCGTTGGTTGGGCGGGGGGCAGGAATGAGCAGTTCTTC,CSVGWAGGRNEQFF
NA,TRBV6-6,TRBJ2-1,NA,TGTGCCAGCAGAGCGACTAGCTACAATGAGCAGTTCTTC,CASRATSYNEQFF
few,TRBV11-1,TRBJ2-1,TRBD2,TGTGCCAGCAGCCCTAATACTCGGACTAGCGGGAGGGCTTTTTCCTACAATGAGCAGTTCTTC,CASSPNTRTSGRAFSYNEQFF